The 3 T cell receptor beta chains below all came from one sample that was sequenced in a study of blood T cell repertoires in COVID-19. Assay used: immunoSEQ multiplex PCR; TCRdb lists only in-frame clones, some missing. The data contain over 130,000 clones, 70% to 80% of them seen just once; the ten biggest clones take up roughly 8.9%. The source material was peripheral blood. These receptors were taken from a woman aged 45-65 years with active or convalescent COVID-19.

This CDR3 reads CSVQGGQASYEQYF. As DNA, the CDR3 is TGCAGCGTTCAGGGGGGACAGGCCTCCTACGAGCAGTACTTC. The genes are TRBV29-1 and TRBJ2-7, with 8 bases lining up with TRBD1. The CDR3 contains 14 residues. Per germline, CDR1 SQVTM and CDR2 ANQGSEA. J was trimmed by 0 bases and V by 5 bases; bases with no gene match: 6.

The rearrangement joins TRBV24-1 to TRBJ1-4; D is uncertain. The CDR3 is 13 amino acids. V was shortened by 5 bases and J by 8 bases, with 11 bases between the two germline ends. The germline CDR1 and CDR2 sequences are KGHDR and SFDVKD. The CDR3 DNA sequence: TGTGCCACCAGTGCCCGAGGAAGGGAAAAACTGTTTTTT. It codes for CATSARGREKLFF.

This rearrangement joins TRBV12-3 or TRBV12-4 to TRBJ1-6, with a weak D call TRBD1 (5 bases). V dropped 3 bases and J dropped 6 bases, with 6 bases sitting between them. CDR3 length equals 13 residues. CDR3 DNA sequence: TGTGCCAGCAGTTTCCAGGGTAATTCACCCCTCCACTTT. It translates to CASSFQGNSPLHF.